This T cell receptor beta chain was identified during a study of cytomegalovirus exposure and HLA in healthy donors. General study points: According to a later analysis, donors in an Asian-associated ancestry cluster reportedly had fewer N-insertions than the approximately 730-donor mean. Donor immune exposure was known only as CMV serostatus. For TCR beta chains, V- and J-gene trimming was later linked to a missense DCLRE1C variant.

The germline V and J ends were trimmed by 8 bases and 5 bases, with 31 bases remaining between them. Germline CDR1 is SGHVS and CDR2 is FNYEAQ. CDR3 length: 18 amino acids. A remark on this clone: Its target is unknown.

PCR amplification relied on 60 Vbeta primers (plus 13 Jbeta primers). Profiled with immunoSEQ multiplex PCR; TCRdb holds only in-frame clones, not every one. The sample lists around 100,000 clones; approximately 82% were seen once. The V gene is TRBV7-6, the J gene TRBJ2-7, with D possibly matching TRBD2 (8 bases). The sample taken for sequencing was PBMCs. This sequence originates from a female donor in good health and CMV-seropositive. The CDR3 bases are TGTGCCAGCCTCAGGGGGGGAGCGGGGGAGTACGGTGGGAACGAGCAGTACTTC. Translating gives CASLRGGAGEYGGNEQYF.